This TCR beta chain was retrieved from a study of T cells expressing NK-cell markers. CDR3 length equals 18 residues. The germline CDR1 and CDR2 sequences are MDHEN and SYDVKM. As the method of synthesis, 5'RACE template switching with UMIs yielded TCR beta cDNA. From its re-call of the 5' RACE reads, TCRdb lists each CDR3 protein once, without DNA. Reported are some 120,000 distinct CDR3 sequences; the ten largest clones contain roughly 20%. The material sequenced was blood T cells: a sorted CD56 or NKG2C T cell subset, CD4+ or CD8+ T cells, or bulk PBMC T cells (not recorded which). The chain carries TRBV28 and TRBJ2-1; the TCRdb D gene call, TRBD2, has no DNA to confirm it. The TCR comes from a woman aged 18-70 years in good health. The chain's CDR3 is CASSLLSGGNHPRYEQFF. The full variable domain, in which reference TRBV28 and TRBJ2-1 provide the parts outside the CDR3, is DVKVTQSSRYLVKRTGEKVFLECVQDMDHENMFWYRQDPGLGLRLIYFSYDVKMKEKGDIPEGYSVSREKKERFSLILESASTNQTSMYLCASSLLSGGNHPRYEQFFGPGTRLTVL.